The sequence of this T cell receptor (beta chain) was determined in a study of blood T cell repertoires in COVID-19. Across the study: Sites across the United States, Italy and Spain contributed samples from acute and convalescent COVID-19. T cells, B-cell-depleted T cells, or PBMCs provided the cDNA or gDNA that served as material.

Authors' data handling: From reference gene primer amplification, estimates of nucleated cell counts were derived. This table comes from immunoSEQ multiplex PCR, and its TCRdb copy is limited to in-frame clones, with some not included. The V and J calls and clone size come from that table; D and trimming were worked out from the DNA. This table has some 40,000 clones, around 84% appearing once. Germline V gene data show CDR1 as LGHDT and CDR2 as YNNKEL (reference sequence). V was trimmed by 1 base and J by 2 bases, leaving 9 bases between them. The CDR3 spans 15 residues. Sequenced material: peripheral blood. The chain uses TRBV3-1 (or the pseudogene TRBV3-2) and TRBJ1-3; possible D gene TRBD1, 5 bases. This clonotype was obtained from a man in his fifties with active or convalescent COVID-19. CDR3 region: CASSQGSRAGNTIYF. The CDR3 DNA reads TGTGCCAGCAGCCAAGGGAGCAGGGCTGGAAACACCATATATTTT.